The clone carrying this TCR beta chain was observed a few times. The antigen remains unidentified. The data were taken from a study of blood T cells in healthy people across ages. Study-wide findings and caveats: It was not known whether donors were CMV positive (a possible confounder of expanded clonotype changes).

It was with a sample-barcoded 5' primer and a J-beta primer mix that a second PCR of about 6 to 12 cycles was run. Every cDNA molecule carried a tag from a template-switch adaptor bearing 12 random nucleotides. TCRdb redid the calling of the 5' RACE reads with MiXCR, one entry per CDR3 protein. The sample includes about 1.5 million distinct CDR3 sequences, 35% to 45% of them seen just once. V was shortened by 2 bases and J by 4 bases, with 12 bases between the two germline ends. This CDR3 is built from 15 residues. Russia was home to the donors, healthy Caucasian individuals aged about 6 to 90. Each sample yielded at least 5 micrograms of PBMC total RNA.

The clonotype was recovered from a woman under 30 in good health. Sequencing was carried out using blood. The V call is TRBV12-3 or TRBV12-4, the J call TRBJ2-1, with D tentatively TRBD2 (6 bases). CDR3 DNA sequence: TGTGCCAGCAGTTTACTGGGGGGTTTTTACAATGAGCAGTTCTTC. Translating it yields CASSLLGGFYNEQFF.